These 25 T cell receptor beta chains were all obtained from the same sample, sequenced in a study of T cell responses to AZD1222 COVID-19 vaccine. Here immunoSEQ multiplex PCR was the method, and the copy in TCRdb shows in-frame clones only, minus some. The repertoire holds about 92,000 clones, with approximately 90% as singletons. Specimen: peripheral blood, collected on day 0 of AZD1222 vaccination. The receptors stem from an adult in good health.

This clone was counted between two and nine times. The chain couples TRBV7-3 to TRBJ1-6; D is uncertain. This CDR3 spans 14 amino acids. CDR1 is SGHTA and CDR2 is FQGTGA in the germline V gene. V was pared by 0 bases and J by 4 bases, with 4 bases between. The DNA for the CDR3 is TGTGCCAGCAGCTTAACAGGGTATAATTCACCCCTCCACTTT. Its protein product is CASSLTGYNSPLHF.

This clone was recorded once. The CDR3 coding sequence is TGCAGCGTTGAAGCTTGGGAGCCAGGGAACCTAAGGGATACGCAGTATTTT. It specifies CSVEAWEPGNLRDTQYF. The chain carries TRBV29-1 and TRBJ2-3; possibly TRBD1 or TRBD2 for D (5 bases each). Germline loops: CDR1 SQVTM, CDR2 ANQGSEA. The CDR3 is made up of 17 amino acids. Between the trimmed V and J ends, which lost 1 base and 6 bases, there was a span of 23 bases.

The chain is built from TRBV3-1 (or the pseudogene TRBV3-2) and TRBJ2-1; no clear D. Germline V gene sequence: CDR1 LGHDT, CDR2 YNNKEL (reference sequence). V lost 0 bases and J 7 bases, leaving 10 bases between the germline ends. This CDR3 region has 14 residues. DNA for the CDR3: TGTGCCAGCAGCCAAGAACCACTGTCAAATGAGCAGTTCTTC. Its protein product is CASSQEPLSNEQFF.

A few counts support this clone. The rearrangement links TRBV12-1 to TRBJ2-3; the table's D call, TRBD2, has no DNA check behind it. TRBV12-1 is labeled a pseudogene. This CDR3 region has 14 residues. The CDR3: CASSFTEGTDTQYF. DNA for the CDR3: TGTGCCAGCAGCTTTACGGAGGGCACAGATACGCAGTATTTT.

V is TRBV7-3 and J is TRBJ1-1; D remains unclear. The CDR3 runs to 13 residues. The V end lost 5 bases, the J end lost 1 base, and 8 bases lay between the germline ends. Looked up from germline, CDR1 is SGHTA and CDR2 is FQGTGA. The CDR3 spells CASSAQPNTEAFF. The CDR3 coding sequence is TGTGCCAGCAGCGCACAGCCGAACACTGAAGCTTTCTTT. Supplemented by reference TRBV7-3 and TRBJ1-1, the full variable domain reads GAGVSQTPSNKVTEKGKYVELRCDPISGHTALYWYRQSLGQGPEFLIYFQGTGAADDSGLPNDRFFAVRPEGSVSTLKIQRTERGDSAVYLCASSAQPNTEAFFGQGTRLTVV.

The V and J genes are TRBV7-8 and TRBJ1-4; D is undetermined. Per the germline V gene, CDR1 is SGHVS and CDR2 is FQNEAQ. V lost 5 bases to trimming and J lost 0 bases, with 13 bases between them. The CDR3 sequence is 16 residues long. CDR3 coding DNA: TGTGCCAGCAGCATTGGCTATTCTCCAACTAATGAAAAACTGTTTTTT. This codes for CASSIGYSPTNEKLFF.

The genes are TRBV9 and TRBJ1-5, with TRBD1 matching over 7 bases. Germline-derived CDR1 and CDR2 are SGDLS and YYNGEE. V trimming: 0 bases; J trimming: 7 bases; junction bases outside the gene matches: 7. This CDR3 is 15 amino acids long. Written as DNA, the CDR3 is TGTGCCAGCAGCGTAGGACAGGGAAGGGGCCAGCCCCAGCATTTT. Translated: CASSVGQGRGQPQHF.

The chain is built from TRBV28 and TRBJ2-4; the D gene is possibly TRBD1 (7 bases). Between the trimmed V and J ends, which lost 11 bases and 6 bases, there was a span of 14 bases. CDR1 and CDR2 from the germline V gene are MDHEN and SYDVKM. The CDR3 loop spans 12 amino acids. Here the CDR3 reads CAGGTVTNIQYF. CDR3 in DNA: TGTGCCGGGGGGACAGTCACAAACATTCAGTACTTC.

This clone was found once. This sequence joins TRBV29-1 and TRBJ2-1, with D possibly matching TRBD2 (6 bases). CDR1 and CDR2 (germline): SQVTM, ANQGSEA. This CDR3 comprises 10 residues. CDR3 sequence: CSPTGGEQFF. The CDR3 nucleotides read TGCAGTCCAACCGGGGGTGAGCAGTTCTTC.

This rearrangement joins TRBV28 to TRBJ1-2; no reliable D call. Germline V gene lookup returns CDR1 MDHEN and CDR2 SYDVKM. The V end was cut by 8 bases, the J end by 2 bases, with 9 bases between. CDR3 size: 12 residues. The CDR3 sequence is CASYRLNYGYTF. Here the CDR3 DNA reads TGTGCCAGCTATCGCCTCAACTATGGCTACACCTTC.

The J gene is TRBJ1-2, the V gene TRBV4-1, with 7 bases lining up with TRBD1. V was pared by 4 bases and J by 4 bases, with 9 bases of the junction left unmatched. Germline CDR1 MGHRA, CDR2 YSYEKL. The CDR3 is 15 residues long. The CDR3 sequence: CASSPGDSLPYGYTF. In DNA form, the CDR3 reads TGCGCCAGCAGCCCAGGGGACAGCCTCCCCTATGGCTACACCTTC.

The V and J genes are TRBV27 and TRBJ2-7, with D possibly being TRBD2 (5 bases). Germline lookup yields CDR1 MNHEY and CDR2 SMNVEV (reference sequence). This CDR3 comprises 13 residues. Trimming left V 5 bases short and J 5 bases short, with 13 bases between. The CDR3 protein is CASSPLNGDEQYF. The CDR3 region has the DNA TGTGCCAGCAGTCCTTTAAACGGGGACGAGCAGTACTTC.

The rearrangement uses TRBV5-4 and TRBJ1-6, with 9 bases that match TRBD1. After removal of 4 bases from V and 10 bases from J, the junction contained 6 bases not matched to a gene. Per the germline V gene, CDR1 is SGHNT and CDR2 is YYREEE (reference sequence). The CDR3 extends over 14 amino acids. The CDR3 DNA reads as TGTGCCAGCAGCGCGGACAGGGGAGACTCACCCCTCCACTTT. It specifies CASSADRGDSPLHF.

This chain uses TRBV9 with TRBJ2-2; D possibly corresponds to TRBD1 (6 bases). CDR1 is SGDLS and CDR2 is YYNGEE in the germline V gene. The CDR3 extends over 16 amino acids. V dropped 4 bases and J dropped 3 bases, with 16 bases sitting between them. The CDR3 DNA is TGTGCCAGCAGCACGGCGGCAGGGGAGTACACCGGGGAGCTGTTTTTT. It is translated as CASSTAAGEYTGELFF.

This chain uses TRBV6-6 with TRBJ1-6; 9 nucleotides match TRBD1. There are 14 residues in the CDR3. Germline assignment: CDR1 MNHNY and CDR2 SVGAGI (reference sequence). The ends lost 5 bases at V and 8 bases at J; junction bases unmatched: 4. The CDR3 DNA sequence: TGTGCCAGCAGTCCACAGGGGGCCGATTCACCCCTCCACTTT. This translates into CASSPQGADSPLHF.

The V gene is TRBV11-2, the J gene TRBJ2-2; 8 nucleotides align to TRBD1. The CDR3 has 16 amino acids. Germline V gene lookup returns CDR1 SGHAT and CDR2 FQNNGV. V was pared by 5 bases and J by 5 bases, with 10 bases of the junction left unmatched. The CDR3 spells CASSARVRTGTGELFF. For the CDR3, the DNA is TGTGCCAGCAGCGCGCGCGTGAGGACAGGGACCGGGGAGCTGTTTTTT.

The chain links TRBV5-1 to TRBJ1-2; the match to TRBD1 covers 8 bases. From germline, CDR1 is SGHRS and CDR2 YFSETQ. The V gene end was trimmed by 3 bases and the J gene end by 7 bases; junction bases not matched to a gene: 14. This CDR3 has 16 amino acids. DNA of the CDR3: TGCGCCAGCAGCTGGGGGGACAGGCCAAGGATCGGTGGCTACACCTTC. This translates into CASSWGDRPRIGGYTF.

This chain links TRBV4-3 with TRBJ2-3; D perhaps matches TRBD2 (6 bases). V was shortened by 4 bases and J by 2 bases, with 19 bases between the two germline ends. CDR1 is LGHNA and CDR2 is YSLEER in the germline V gene. The CDR3 loop spans 17 amino acids. CDR3 sequence (DNA): TGCGCCAGCAGCCCAGGGACTGGAATGTCCCCCACAGATACGCAGTATTTT. It translates to CASSPGTGMSPTDTQYF.

The chain couples TRBV19 to TRBJ1-5; no reliable D call. Germline lookup yields CDR1 LNHDA and CDR2 SQIVND (reference sequence). Trimming pared 3 bases from V and 7 bases from J, leaving 10 bases between. This CDR3 has 13 residues. CDR3 residues: CASSIGLGQPQHF. The CDR3 coding sequence is TGTGCCAGTAGTATCGGATTGGGACAGCCCCAGCATTTT.

V usage is TRBV6-2 or TRBV6-3 and J usage is TRBJ1-2; 9 bases match TRBD1. V lost 6 bases to trimming and J lost 6 bases; unmatched junction nucleotides: 11. Germline CDR1 and CDR2: MNHEY and SVGEGT. There are 15 residues in the CDR3. Here the CDR3 reads CASSSTWTGEDGYTF. The DNA of the CDR3 is TGTGCCAGCAGCTCCACCTGGACAGGGGAGGATGGCTACACCTTC.

The genes are TRBV12-3 or TRBV12-4 and TRBJ1-1; no clear D gene. The CDR3 consists of 12 residues. V lost 6 bases and J lost 11, with 16 bases in between. The CDR3 DNA is TGTGCCAGCAGCCCCCCCCTCGGCGGGGCTTTCTTT. The encoded protein is CASSPPLGGAFF.

This chain connects TRBV19 to TRBJ1-5; D ambiguous. CDR1 LNHDA and CDR2 SQIVND come from the germline V gene (reference sequence). The V end lost 3 bases, the J end lost 4 bases, and 10 bases lay between the germline ends. This CDR3 has 14 residues. The CDR3 nucleotides read TGTGCCAGTAGTATCGGAGGGTGGAATCAGCCCCAGCATTTT. This codes for CASSIGGWNQPQHF.

The DNA for the CDR3 is TGCGCCAGCAGCCAAGATATGACAGCCGGACGGCAGTACTTC. This sequence encodes CASSQDMTAGRQYF. The chain is built from TRBV4-3 and TRBJ2-7, with D perhaps matching TRBD1 (5 bases). The germline V and J ends were trimmed by 0 bases and 9 bases, with 15 bases remaining between them. CDR3 length: 14 residues. Germline V lookup: CDR1 LGHNA, CDR2 YSLEER.

The V call is TRBV7-2, the J call TRBJ1-5, with D possibly matching TRBD1 (6 bases). Trimming took off 0 bases at V and 5 bases at J, with 14 bases between the two ends. CDR3 length equals 16 residues. CDR1 and CDR2 from the germline V gene are SGHTA and FQGNSA. The CDR3: CASSLAGGGGDQPQHF. The DNA for the CDR3 is TGTGCCAGCAGCTTAGCTGGGGGCGGGGGGGATCAGCCCCAGCATTTT.

The CDR3 nucleotides read TGTGCCAGCAGCAAAAGGTCGCAGGGGAATAATAATGAGCAGTTCTTC. Its protein product is CASSKRSQGNNNEQFF. The V gene is TRBV21-1, the J gene TRBJ2-1; the table's D call of TRBD1 was not tested on the DNA. TRBV21-1 is deemed a pseudogene. The CDR3 consists of 16 residues.